A selection of T cell receptor beta chains follows, all from one sample in a study of blood T cell repertoires in COVID-19. Only in-frame clones appear in the TCRdb table, and some are missing; sequencing was by immunoSEQ multiplex PCR. The table shows about 46,000 clones, with 75% to 90% occurring only once. The sequencing sample was made of peripheral blood. The source of these receptors is a human donor in a cohort sampled during active COVID-19. Both conserved end residues are part of each CDR3. D genes are given only for firm matches. Clone sizes are given selectively: once, few, many, or a class where the clone is expanded.

V	J	D	size	CDR3	DNA
TRBV11-2	TRBJ2-7	TRBD1	.	CASSTTTGGPSYEQYF	TGTGCCAGCAGCACCACGACAGGGGGCCCCTCCTACGAGCAGTACTTC
TRBV9	TRBJ2-3	TRBD2	.	CASSVAGGPPDTQYF	TGTGCCAGCAGCGTAGCGGGAGGCCCCCCCGATACGCAGTATTTT
TRBV29-1	TRBJ2-6	.	once	CSVEIRQGSGANVLTF	TGCAGCGTTGAAATCCGGCAGGGTTCGGGGGCCAACGTCCTGACTTTC
TRBV2	TRBJ1-5	.	few	CASSLQGGQPQHF	TGTGCCAGCAGTTTACAGGGTGGGCAGCCCCAGCATTTT
TRBV6-5	TRBJ2-1	TRBD2	.	CASSLGTSGYNEQFF	TGTGCCAGCAGTCTCGGGACTAGCGGCTACAATGAGCAGTTCTTC
TRBV7-2	TRBJ2-7	TRBD2	.	CASSRSGTSYEQYF	TGTGCCAGCAGCCGTAGCGGGACTTCCTACGAGCAGTACTTC
TRBV9	TRBJ2-7	.	.	CASSVGAGMFYEQYF	TGTGCCAGCAGCGTAGGGGCCGGGATGTTCTACGAGCAGTACTTC
TRBV25-1	TRBJ1-6	TRBD1	medium-sized	CASSGQGDNSPLHF	TGTGCCAGCAGTGGACAGGGCGATAATTCACCCCTCCACTTT
TRBV7-9	TRBJ2-4	.	.	CASMGGGGSENIQYF	TGTGCCAGCATGGGAGGCGGGGGCAGTGAAAACATTCAGTACTTC
TRBV19	TRBJ2-3	TRBD2	.	CASSPSGPVDTQYF	TGTGCCAGTAGCCCTAGCGGGCCGGTAGATACGCAGTATTTT
TRBV29-1	TRBJ1-2	.	.	CSVEGIDRWNGYTF	TGCAGCGTTGAAGGTATCGACAGGTGGAATGGCTACACCTTC
TRBV12-3/TRBV12-4	TRBJ1-2	.	.	CASSSSENYGYTF	TGTGCCAGCAGCTCTTCCGAGAACTATGGCTACACCTTC
TRBV9	TRBJ1-1	TRBD1	.	CASSAPGQGYTEAFF	TGTGCCAGCAGCGCTCCGGGACAGGGATATACTGAAGCTTTCTTT
TRBV7-3	TRBJ2-2	TRBD1	.	CASSLTDRVLGTGELFF	TGTGCCAGCAGCTTAACCGACAGGGTGTTGGGTACCGGGGAGCTGTTTTTT
TRBV5-1	TRBJ2-7	.	.	CASSQRSSYEQYF	TGCGCCAGCAGCCAGCGAAGCTCCTACGAGCAGTACTTC
TRBV28	TRBJ2-1	TRBD2	once	CASTILRASGNEQFF	TGTGCCAGCACCATCCTTCGGGCTAGCGGAAATGAGCAGTTCTTC
TRBV4-1	TRBJ2-7	.	.	CASSQGFTGEQYF	TGCGCCAGCAGCCAAGGATTCACGGGCGAGCAGTACTTC
TRBV2	TRBJ1-3	.	.	CASRGVVNTIYF	TGTGCCAGCAGAGGGGTCGTAAACACCATATATTTT
TRBV19	TRBJ1-1	TRBD1	.	CASRTGQGITEAFF	TGTGCCAGTAGAACCGGACAGGGCATAACTGAAGCTTTCTTT
TRBV5-4	TRBJ2-1	TRBD2	.	CASSAGGLAGGNEQFF	TGTGCCAGCAGCGCGGGGGGACTAGCGGGAGGAAATGAGCAGTTCTTC
TRBV6-5	TRBJ2-7	TRBD2	.	CASSMLAGEQYEQYF	TGTGCCAGCAGCATGCTAGCGGGAGAACAGTACGAGCAGTACTTC
TRBV28	TRBJ1-2	.	.	CASSLRSTGVFNYGYTF	TGTGCCAGCAGTTTACGGTCTACGGGGGTCTTCAACTATGGCTACACCTTC
TRBV4-1	TRBJ1-5	.	few	CASSQDADGGFQPQHF	TGCGCCAGCAGCCAAGACGCCGATGGGGGGTTCCAGCCCCAGCATTTT
TRBV19	TRBJ1-1	.	.	CASSIGDRFSSEAFF	TGTGCCAGTAGTATCGGCGACAGGTTCTCCTCTGAAGCTTTCTTT